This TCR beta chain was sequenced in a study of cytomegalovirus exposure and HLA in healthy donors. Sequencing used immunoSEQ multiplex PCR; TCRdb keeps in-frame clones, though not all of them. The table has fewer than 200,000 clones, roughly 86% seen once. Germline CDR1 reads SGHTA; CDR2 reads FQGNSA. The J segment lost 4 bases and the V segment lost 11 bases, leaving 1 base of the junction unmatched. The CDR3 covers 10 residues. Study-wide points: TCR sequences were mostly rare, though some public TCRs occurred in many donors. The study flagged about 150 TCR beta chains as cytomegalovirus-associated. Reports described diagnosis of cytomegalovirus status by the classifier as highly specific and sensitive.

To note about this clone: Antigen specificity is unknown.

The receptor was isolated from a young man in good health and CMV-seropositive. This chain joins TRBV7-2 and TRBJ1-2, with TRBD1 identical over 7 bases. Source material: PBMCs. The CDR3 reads CAWTGYGYTF. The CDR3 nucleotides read TGTGCCTGGACAGGCTATGGCTACACCTTC.